The 5 T cell receptor beta chains reported below all come from one sample, sequenced in a study of graft-versus-host responses after intestinal transplantation. Here immunoSEQ multiplex PCR was the method, and the copy in TCRdb shows in-frame clones only, minus some. The data show approximately 100,000 clones, 75% to 90% seen once. The antigens of these receptors remain unknown. Material: unstimulated CD4+ T cells sorted from spleen or lymph node cells, obtained before intestinal transplant. Source of these receptors: a human donor who received an intestinal transplant.

The rearrangement joins TRBV7-2 to TRBJ1-2; D is unclear. The V gene's germline CDR1 is SGHTA and CDR2 FQGNSA. The V gene lost 0 bases and the J gene lost 7 bases, with 12 bases spanning the gap. The CDR3 is 14 amino acids. CDR3: CASSLARGAGGYTF. DNA of the CDR3: TGTGCCAGCAGCTTAGCTCGGGGTGCTGGTGGCTACACCTTC.

The chain recombines TRBV4-1 with TRBJ2-7; TRBD2 aligns across 10 bases. Germline V gene lookup returns CDR1 MGHRA and CDR2 YSYEKL. This CDR3 is built from 15 residues. V was clipped by 4 bases and J by 5 bases; unmatched bases: 8. This CDR3 is CASSPPGLAYHEQYF. CDR3 DNA: TGCGCCAGCAGCCCTCCGGGACTAGCGTATCACGAGCAGTACTTC.

Concerning this clone: Germline and junction disagree at one end, which may indicate a read error. The chain combines TRBV28 with TRBJ1-1; the match to TRBD1 covers 8 bases. The CDR3 spans 13 residues. Per the germline V gene, CDR1 is MDHEN and CDR2 is SYDVKM. As DNA, the CDR3 is TGTGCCAGCGGACAGGGCGAGAACGCTGAAGCTTTCTTT. It yields the protein CASGQGENAEAFF.

This chain joins TRBV6-5 and TRBJ1-3; unclear D gene. Trimming took off 6 bases at V and 0 bases at J, with 6 bases between the two ends. The germline V gene has CDR1 MNHEY and CDR2 SVGAGI. The CDR3 runs to 13 residues. This CDR3 reads CASRLDSGNTIYF. The CDR3 DNA reads as TGTGCCAGCAGGCTAGACTCTGGAAACACCATATATTTT.

The chain is built from TRBV5-1 and TRBJ1-2, with a tentative D call TRBD1 (6 bases). The CDR3 consists of 20 residues. Looked up from germline, CDR1 is SGHRS and CDR2 is YFSETQ. Trimming shortened V by 4 bases and J by 1 base, and 29 bases separated the two germline ends. The CDR3 nucleotides read TGCGCCAGCAGCCCCCGTCTTGGGGGCAGTATTCTGATGAATAACTATGGCTACACCTTC. The encoded protein is CASSPRLGGSILMNNYGYTF.